This T cell receptor (beta chain) was documented in a study of vaccination effects on CD4 cells after COVID-19. Findings of the study overall: Only 1 of 255 vaccine-induced clones from healthy vaccinees cross-reacted with common cold coronaviruses.

Within the ViraFEST assay, antigen-specific CD4+ T cells underwent expansion with viral peptide pools prior to sequencing. Culturing for 10 to 11 days preceded CD4+ T cell isolation. No vaccinee had earlier SARS-CoV-2 infection, and nucleocapsid antibodies were negative. For each well, 1.9 million or so PBMC were cultured with about 10 IU/ml IL-2 and 8.5 to 10 ug/ml peptides. The method was immunoSEQ multiplex PCR; TCRdb's version includes in-frame clones alone and lacks a portion of them. The data show 50,000 or so clones, roughly three quarters seen once. As to this clone: What it binds is not known.

CDR3 length: 14 residues. V was trimmed by 1 base and J by 4 bases, leaving 10 bases between them. Germline CDR1 LGHNT, CDR2 FRNRAP. This receptor was obtained from a human donor who received a COVID-19 vaccine. This specimen was CD4+ T cells from PBMCs cultured with HCoV-OC43 spike peptides, taken before COVID-19 vaccination. Regarding subset: HCoV-OC43 spike overlapping peptide pool stimulation. This rearrangement joins TRBV12-5 to TRBJ1-1, with D possibly being TRBD1 (6 bases). The CDR3 sequence: CASGLGGQGTEAFF. The CDR3 DNA follows: TGTGCTAGTGGTTTGGGGGGGCAGGGCACTGAAGCTTTCTTT.